One sample yielded the 26 T cell receptor beta chains listed below, sequenced in a study of T cell repertoires in cytomegalovirus infection. Their recognized antigens are unknown. TCRdb re-analysed the reads in MiXCR, keeping a single row per CDR3 protein. The sample has approximately 74,000 distinct CDR3 sequences, 35% to 45% seen once; the top ten hold more than 85%. The source material was CD8+ T cells from cultured PBMCs, sampled from culture after CMV antigen stimulation. All receptors derive from a human donor in good health (CMV status not recorded). Some clones in this sample may be carry-over from other donors' samples.

This clonotype was recorded many times. CDR3 sequence (DNA): TGTGCCAGCAGTTACTCCTTGACAGGGAACACTGAAGCTTTCTTT. As protein: CASSYSLTGNTEAFF. The chain links TRBV6-5 to TRBJ1-1; D is perhaps TRBD1 (6 bases). V was cut by 0 bases and J by 1 base, with 9 bases left in between. Germline V CDR1 and CDR2: MNHEY, SVGAGI. This CDR3 has 15 amino acids.

This clonotype has only a few counts. Compared with germline, one end of the junction differs, possibly owing to a read error. The J gene is TRBJ2-3, the V gene TRBV2, with D tentatively TRBD2 (5 bases). Germline CDR1 is SNHLY and CDR2 is FYNNEI. The CDR3 is 17 residues long. The chain's CDR3 is CARSAIPQARDTDTQYF. Here the CDR3 DNA reads TGTGCCAGAAGTGCTATACCCCAGGCACGGGACACAGATACGCAGTATTTT.

CDR3 DNA sequence: TGTGCCAGCACCGGACAGAACTCCTACGAGCAGTACTTC. It codes for CASTGQNSYEQYF. The rearrangement links TRBV7-6 to TRBJ2-7, with D perhaps TRBD1 (6 bases). V was pared by 7 bases and J by 0 bases, with 10 bases between. The CDR3 spans 13 residues. In germline, CDR1 is SGHVS, CDR2 FNYEAQ. Filled out from reference TRBV7-6 and TRBJ2-7, the complete variable domain reads GAGVSQSPRYKVTKRGQDVALRCDPISGHVSLYWYRQALGQGPEFLTYFNYEAQQDKSGLPNDRFSAERPEGSISTLTIQRTEQRDSAMYRCASTGQNSYEQYFGPGTRLTVT.

The chain employs TRBV2 and TRBJ2-4; tentative D call: TRBD1 (6 bases). V lost 6 bases and J 10 bases, leaving 16 bases between the germline ends. Germline V CDR1 and CDR2: SNHLY, FYNNEI. This CDR3 comprises 13 residues. In nucleotides, the CDR3 is TGTGCCAGCAGGGCACAGGGTCGATCTATTCAGTACTTC. It yields the protein CASRAQGRSIQYF.

This clonotype showed up many times. The V call is TRBV7-6, the J call TRBJ2-7; 7 nucleotides agree with TRBD1. Trimming removed 4 bases from V and 4 bases from J; junction bases left unmatched: 4. Germline CDR1 SGHVS, CDR2 FNYEAQ. The CDR3 covers 13 residues. CDR3 nucleotide sequence: TGTGCCAGCAGCTGGGGACAGCTATACGAGCAGTACTTC. Its translation: CASSWGQLYEQYF.

The gene calls are TRBV4-1 and TRBJ1-1; D remains unclear. Trimming stripped 4 bases from V and 1 base from J, with 7 bases between. Germline-derived CDR1 and CDR2 are MGHRA and YSYEKL. The CDR3 sequence is 13 residues long. The CDR3 is CASSRTRNTEAFF. The CDR3 bases are TGCGCCAGCAGCCGGACCCGGAACACTGAAGCTTTCTTT.

This clonotype was picked up a small number of times. This chain joins TRBV27 and TRBJ2-1, with 11 bases lining up with TRBD2. Germline V gene data show CDR1 as MNHEY and CDR2 as SMNVEV (reference sequence). The trim removed 5 bases at V and 16 bases at J, leaving 13 bases unmatched. CDR3 length: 14 residues. CDR3: CASSKPGLAAESFF. In DNA, the CDR3 is TGTGCCAGCAGTAAACCGGGACTAGCGGCAGAGAGTTTCTTC.

There are a few counts of this clonotype. The chain joins TRBV11-1 to TRBJ2-3, with a possible D match to TRBD2 (6 bases). The V and J ends lost 4 bases and 2 bases respectively, with 13 bases between them. The CDR3 has 15 amino acids. CDR1 SGHAT and CDR2 FQDESV come from the germline V gene (reference sequence). The CDR3 region is CASSWDFGVTDTQYF. CDR3 DNA: TGTGCCAGCAGCTGGGACTTCGGGGTCACAGATACGCAGTATTTT.

This chain uses TRBV7-2 with TRBJ2-4; TRBD2 aligns across 12 bases. The CDR3 is 18 residues long. Germline CDR1 is SGHTA and CDR2 is FQGNSA. The ends lost 5 bases at V and 3 bases at J; junction bases unmatched: 11. In DNA, the CDR3 is TGTGCCAGCAGCCCCGGGCTAGCGGGGGGGTTAGTCAAAAACATTCAGTACTTC. Protein: CASSPGLAGGLVKNIQYF.

This chain connects TRBV20-1 to TRBJ2-5; D remains ambiguous. The CDR3 totals 14 residues. Deletions cut 0 bases from V and 4 bases from J, with 12 bases between. Germline V gene sequence: CDR1 DFQATT, CDR2 SNEGSKA (reference sequence). Here the CDR3 DNA reads TGCAGTGCTAGAGACCTCTGGCTAATAGAGACCCAGTACTTC. It encodes CSARDLWLIETQYF.

The chain carries TRBV3-1 and TRBJ1-6, with D hard to call. Trimming took 0 bases from V and 13 from J, leaving 10 bases between them. This CDR3 comprises 13 residues. Per germline, CDR1 LGHDT and CDR2 YNNKEL (reference sequence). In DNA form, the CDR3 reads TGTGCCAGCAGCCAAGAGCCCTTCTCGCCCCTCCACTTT. It is translated as CASSQEPFSPLHF.

The chain's CDR3 is CASSYSMLLTDRGENTGELFF. As DNA, the CDR3 is TGTGCCAGCAGTTACTCGATGTTACTGACGGACAGGGGGGAGAACACCGGGGAGCTGTTTTTT. The V and J genes are TRBV6-2 or TRBV6-3 and TRBJ2-2; 10 bases map to TRBD1. This CDR3 is built from 21 residues. Germline V gene sequence: CDR1 MNHEY, CDR2 SVGEGT. V gave up 0 bases and J gave up 1 base; unmatched junction bases: 14.

The rearrangement links TRBV20-1 to TRBJ2-3; 7 bases fit TRBD2. J was trimmed by 2 bases and V by 3 bases; bases with no gene match: 14. The germline V gene has CDR1 DFQATT and CDR2 SNEGSKA (reference sequence). The CDR3 runs 17 residues. In DNA, the CDR3 is TGCAGTGCTAGTCGGCTAGCGGACGCCCTCTACACAGATACGCAGTATTTT. Its translation: CSASRLADALYTDTQYF.

This chain uses TRBV7-9 with TRBJ2-5; 10 bases match TRBD1. J was trimmed by 3 bases and V by 1 base; bases with no gene match: 5. There are 16 residues in the CDR3. From germline, CDR1 is SEHNR and CDR2 FQNEAQ (reference sequence). CDR3 DNA sequence: TGTGCCAGCAGCTTAGGGGACAGGGGTCTCGAAGAGACCCAGTACTTC. It is translated as CASSLGDRGLEETQYF.

The V gene is TRBV7-2, the J gene TRBJ2-3, with 9 bases matching TRBD1. V dropped 11 bases and J dropped 7; count of bases not matched to a gene: 13. CDR3 size: 14 residues. Per the germline V gene, CDR1 is SGHTA and CDR2 is FQGNSA. The CDR3 nucleotides are TGTGCCGGGGGGACAGGGAGTAGCGGGTATACGCAGTATTTT. Residues: CAGGTGSSGYTQYF.

This clonotype appeared a few times. V gene TRBV20-1 combines with J gene TRBJ1-1; D is possibly TRBD1 (6 bases). Trimming removed 0 bases from V and 4 bases from J, with 9 bases in between. The CDR3 has 13 residues. The germline CDR1 and CDR2 sequences are DFQATT and SNEGSKA (reference sequence). The CDR3 reads CSARDGGATEAFF. Written as DNA, the CDR3 is TGCAGTGCTAGAGATGGGGGGGCCACTGAAGCTTTCTTT.

In its sample, this clonotype was seen many times. The chain has TRBV29-1 and TRBJ1-1; a weak D match, TRBD1 (6 bases). Germline loops: CDR1 SQVTM, CDR2 ANQGSEA. Deletions cut 7 bases from V and 6 bases from J, with 24 bases between. The CDR3 loop spans 15 amino acids. CDR3 protein: CSAQDIGGLWAEAFF. DNA for the CDR3: TGCAGCGCCCAAGATATAGGGGGGCTGTGGGCTGAAGCTTTCTTT.

This clonotype was counted a few times. The chain carries TRBV19 and TRBJ1-5; 11 bases are a match to TRBD1. CDR3 length: 15 amino acids. Germline CDR1 is LNHDA and CDR2 is SQIVND (reference sequence). Losses at the gene ends were 4 bases for V and 3 bases for J; bases not matched to a gene: 2. The CDR3 nucleotides read TGTGCCAGTAGTAGGGACAGGGGGATCAATCAGCCCCAGCATTTT. It yields the protein CASSRDRGINQPQHF.

The chain combines TRBV7-2 with TRBJ2-3, with D possibly TRBD1 on 5 matching bases. This CDR3 region has 16 residues. Germline V gene data show CDR1 as SGHTA and CDR2 as FQGNSA. V lost 0 bases to trimming and J lost 4 bases, with 14 bases between them. The CDR3 protein is CASSLAPGFGPDTQYF. The CDR3, as DNA: TGTGCCAGCAGCTTAGCGCCAGGGTTTGGCCCAGATACGCAGTATTTT.

The chain recombines TRBV19 with TRBJ1-2; 8 bases align to TRBD1. Germline CDR1 and CDR2: LNHDA and SQIVND (reference sequence). The CDR3 sequence is 17 residues long. The V and J ends lost 3 bases and 7 bases, in that order; junction bases with no gene match: 16. CDR3 loop: CASSILSGTGLLGGYTF. The CDR3 bases are TGTGCCAGTAGTATCCTTTCCGGGACAGGCCTCCTTGGTGGCTACACCTTC. The complete variable domain, with remaining parts taken from reference TRBV19 and TRBJ1-2, reads DGGITQSPKYLFRKEGQNVTLSCEQNLNHDAMYWYRQDPGQGLRLIYYSQIVNDFQKGDIAEGYSVSREKKESFPLTVTSAQKNPTAFYLCASSILSGTGLLGGYTFGSGTRLTVV.

This chain uses TRBV10-3 with TRBJ1-1; D possibly corresponds to TRBD1 (5 bases). The germline V gene encodes CDR1 ENHRY and CDR2 SYGVKD. Deletions cut 0 bases from V and 5 bases from J, with 16 bases between. The CDR3 runs to 16 residues. CDR3 amino acids: CAISESPGRPGTEAFF. The CDR3 nucleotides read TGTGCCATCAGTGAGTCACCGGGACGGCCCGGGACTGAAGCTTTCTTT.

The V call is TRBV19, the J call TRBJ1-6, with TRBD1 matching over 8 bases. Germline V gene data show CDR1 as LNHDA and CDR2 as SQIVND (reference sequence). The CDR3 runs 14 residues. The junction had 6 bases not matched to a gene; V was cut back by 6 bases and J by 8 bases. The CDR3 DNA sequence: TGTGCCAGTAGGACGACAGGGGATTATTCACCCCTCCACTTT. Encoded protein: CASRTTGDYSPLHF.

This clonotype has a count of ten or more. V usage is TRBV7-8 and J usage is TRBJ1-1; D is uncertain. The germline V and J ends were trimmed by 4 bases and 0 bases, with 18 bases remaining between them. Germline assignment: CDR1 SGHVS and CDR2 FQNEAQ. This CDR3 is 17 amino acids long. The CDR3: CASSSRVRIEMNTEAFF. The CDR3 nucleotides read TGTGCCAGCAGCTCCCGGGTCCGGATTGAGATGAACACTGAAGCTTTCTTT.

The sample holds many counts of this clonotype. The rearrangement uses TRBV7-9 and TRBJ2-5; tentatively, D is TRBD2 (5 bases). Looked up from germline, CDR1 is SEHNR and CDR2 is FQNEAQ (reference sequence). V lost 8 bases and J lost 4, with 14 bases in between. The CDR3 has 13 amino acids. The CDR3 reads CASLRGDRETQYF. In DNA, the CDR3 is TGTGCCAGCCTTCGGGGTGATCGAGAGACCCAGTACTTC.

This clonotype was counted only a few times. The chain employs TRBV12-3 or TRBV12-4 and TRBJ1-5; no definite D call. Between the trimmed V and J ends, which lost 3 bases and 9 bases, there was a span of 9 bases. The CDR3 runs 12 residues. The CDR3 region is CASSFKLPPQHF. CDR3 coding DNA: TGTGCCAGCAGTTTCAAACTCCCGCCCCAGCATTTT.

Ten or more counts support this clonotype. The rearrangement uses TRBV7-2 and TRBJ2-7, with D perhaps TRBD1 or TRBD2 (5 bases each). V was trimmed by 4 bases and J by 3 bases, leaving 22 bases between them. Germline V gene sequence: CDR1 SGHTA, CDR2 FQGNSA. This CDR3 is built from 17 residues. Here the CDR3 DNA reads TGTGCCAGCAGCTCCTGGATGGGGGTGGGCAGCCTCTACGAGCAGTACTTC. It encodes CASSSWMGVGSLYEQYF.